The text below deals with one T cell receptor (beta chain). This CDR3 comprises 15 residues. The ends lost 5 bases at V and 6 bases at J; junction bases unmatched: 7. Germline V gives CDR1 SNHLY, CDR2 FYNNEI. The table came from immunoSEQ multiplex PCR; TCRdb's copy has only in-frame clones and leaves some out. The table includes 250,000 to 400,000 clones, around 87% detected once. The data belong to a study of blood T cell repertoires in COVID-19. For the study at large: The origin of the acute and convalescent COVID-19 samples was the United States, Italy and Spain. Nucleic acid was either cDNA or gDNA, and it came from T cells, B-cell-depleted T cells, or PBMCs.

This receptor was identified in a man over 45 with active or convalescent COVID-19. The rearrangement uses TRBV2 and TRBJ2-2, with 9 bases matching TRBD1. Sequences were obtained from peripheral blood. The CDR3 coding sequence is TGTGCCAGCAGTACCGGACAGGGGTTCCCCGGGGAGCTGTTTTTT. This encodes CASSTGQGFPGELFF.